This TCR beta chain was identified in a study of T cells in localized non-small cell lung cancer (dated by TCRdb to between 2020 and 2021). Background on the whole study: The study analyzed T cell repertoires of roughly 220 early-stage NSCLC patients, comparing tumors and uninvolved tumor-adjacent lungs. All 240 or so NSCLC patients in the cohort were treatment-naive and had localized lung tumors that were resected. The mean age of the NSCLC patients was about 64 years, with 130 or so men and 107 women.

The immunoSEQ Assay was used to sequence TCR beta CDR3 regions from DNA. The published analysis was carried out like this. T cell density was computed as TCR beta template counts normalized to usable DNA estimated by amplifying housekeeping genes. Richness was estimated using the preseqR package, with extrapolation to 400,000 templates for PBMC samples and to 120,000 templates for tissue samples. Clonality was taken to be one minus Pielou's evenness. Differential abundance testing on productive amino-acid clonotypes, with a minimum total count of 5 and an alpha of 0.1, was used to identify tissue-enriched TCRs. The Jaccard Index and the Morisita Overlap Index were used to quantify repertoire overlap between compartments. TCR beta CDR3s were clustered by GLIPH together with public tetramer-defined viral CDR3s, and at least three viral sequences plus V-gene enrichment were required for viral motifs. TCRdb holds this immuneACCESS table with in-frame rearrangements only. Some clones are missing; in checked studies, unresolved V genes explain under half, and the rest has no known cause. V and J calls plus clone size are reproduced from that table; the DNA served to infer D and trimming. For this sample the table gives 40,000 to 60,000 clones, of which approximately 86% were detected only once. In total, the top ten clones hold about 16% of the sample.

At diagnosis, tumor, uninvolved tumor-adjacent lung and peripheral blood were collected and then preserved as a mix of FFPE and fresh-frozen material. Blood samples were analyzed as peripheral blood mononuclear cells for TCR repertoire profiling. The research as a whole found: Because multi-region tumor sequencing was not done, intratumor heterogeneity could not be ruled out. Longer overall survival was associated with higher blood T cell density, whereas shorter survival was associated with higher adjacent-lung clonality. Because of the exploratory design, TCR variables were selected using unadjusted p-values without false-discovery rate correction. The highest T cell clonality was observed in uninvolved tumor-adjacent lung, where clonality exceeded that of tumor, suggesting that antigenic responses were more focused in uninvolved tumor-adjacent lung. Of the top 100 tumor clones, a median of 57 were detected in paired uninvolved adjacent lung; roughly 29 were also among that lung's top 100.

A few counts support this clone. No cognate antigen has been identified for it. No qualities accompany the bases; no much larger clone lies one base away. The receptor comes from a female donor with stage II lung adenocarcinoma. Material: PBMCs, obtained before any cancer treatment.

The DNA reads as follows: TGTGCCAGCAGCTTGGCGACGTCAGGAGGGTCTGGAAACACCATATATTTT. Translation gives CASSLATSGGSGNTIYF. In this chain, TRBV7-9 is recombined with TRBJ1-3; the D gene assignment is ambiguous. The germline V gene (reference sequence) sets CDR1 to SEHNR and CDR2 to FQNEAQ. The CDR3 runs 17 amino acids, cysteine and phenylalanine included. This entry keeps only the CDR3 DNA: 51 bases, framed from base 1. Relative to germline, V is 3 bases shorter and J is 1 base shorter, with 16 bases between their ends.